One sample yielded the 29 T cell receptor beta chains listed below, sequenced in a study of T cell changes during pregnancy in multiple sclerosis. The table came from immunoSEQ multiplex PCR; TCRdb's copy has only in-frame clones and leaves some out. The sample carries tens of thousands of clones, 90% to 95% recorded once. Material: peripheral blood, obtained after pregnancy. The receptors stem from a female donor in good health, enrolled as a control in a pregnancy study.

The CDR3, as DNA: TGTGCCAGCAGCGGGCGCGCGGGGGGGAAGGATACGCAGTATTTT. As protein: CASSGRAGGKDTQYF. The chain uses TRBV5-4 and TRBJ2-3; 9 bases line up with TRBD2. The germline V gene has CDR1 SGHNT and CDR2 YYREEE (reference sequence). The CDR3 consists of 15 residues. Losses at the gene ends were 4 bases for V and 6 bases for J; bases not matched to a gene: 9.

V usage is TRBV19 and J usage is TRBJ2-1; TRBD2 is a possible D gene (5 bases). With 5 bases removed from V and 2 bases from J, the gap between germline ends came to 13 bases. Looked up from germline, CDR1 is LNHDA and CDR2 is SQIVND (reference sequence). The CDR3 runs to 15 residues. The CDR3 region is CASSFLGVTYNEQFF. DNA for the CDR3: TGTGCCAGTAGTTTCCTCGGGGTAACCTACAATGAGCAGTTCTTC.

The chain links TRBV29-1 to TRBJ2-5, with 10 bases fitting TRBD1. V lost 6 bases, J lost 5 bases, and 9 bases stayed unmatched. CDR1 and CDR2 from the germline V gene are SQVTM and ANQGSEA. This CDR3 region has 14 residues. In DNA form, the CDR3 reads TGCAGCGTCGCCGACAGGGGGCATGGGGAGACCCAGTACTTC. It translates to CSVADRGHGETQYF.

The chain employs TRBV6-1 and TRBJ1-2; D gene uncertain. This CDR3 is built from 13 residues. Per the germline V gene, CDR1 is MNHNS and CDR2 is SASEGT. Trimming left V 4 bases short and J 7 bases short, with 13 bases between. The CDR3: CASSGWQAAGYTF. For the CDR3, the DNA is TGTGCCAGCAGTGGTTGGCAGGCCGCTGGCTACACCTTC.

The chain uses TRBV28 and TRBJ1-4; TRBD1 matches at 8 bases. Germline V gene lookup returns CDR1 MDHEN and CDR2 SYDVKM. The CDR3 spans 13 residues. J gave up 14 bases and V 3 bases, and 8 bases lay outside the gene matches. CDR3 sequence: CASSFTSGTGLFF. The CDR3 DNA reads as TGTGCCAGCAGTTTTACTTCCGGGACAGGTCTGTTTTTT.

The rearrangement uses TRBV6-1 and TRBJ2-3; D might be TRBD2 (6 bases). Trimming shortened V by 10 bases and J by 3 bases, and 20 bases separated the two germline ends. CDR3 length equals 15 residues. CDR1 and CDR2 from the germline V gene are MNHNS and SASEGT. CDR3 sequence: CATDRWRGGTDTQYF. Here the CDR3 DNA reads TGTGCCACCGACCGGTGGAGGGGCGGGACAGATACGCAGTATTTT.

The chain links TRBV7-6 to TRBJ2-1; 8 nucleotides align to TRBD1. The V segment lost 2 bases and the J segment 8 bases; nucleotides outside the gene matches: 5. CDR1 and CDR2 from the germline V gene are SGHVS and FNYEAQ. The CDR3 covers 14 residues. DNA of the CDR3: TGTGCCAGCAGCTTAAGCCGACAGGGGCATGAGCAGTTCTTC. It is translated as CASSLSRQGHEQFF.

The chain links TRBV5-4 to TRBJ2-7; D remains ambiguous. The germline V and J ends were trimmed by 1 base and 3 bases, with 11 bases remaining between them. Germline V gives CDR1 SGHNT, CDR2 YYREEE (reference sequence). The CDR3 covers 14 residues. CDR3 in amino acids: CASSLRTANYEQYF. The CDR3 region has the DNA TGTGCCAGCAGCTTGAGAACAGCAAACTACGAGCAGTACTTC.

This chain links TRBV6-6 with TRBJ1-5; D unresolved. V was cut by 3 bases and J by 0 bases, with 9 bases left in between. CDR3 length: 15 residues. Germline CDR1 reads MNHNY; CDR2 reads SVGAGI (reference sequence). This CDR3 reads CASSYTRDSNQPQHF. The CDR3 DNA reads as TGTGCCAGCAGTTATACGCGGGATAGCAATCAGCCCCAGCATTTT.

V usage is TRBV9 and J usage is TRBJ2-3, with a weak D call TRBD2 (6 bases). The ends were cut back, 4 bases at V and 3 bases at J, with 15 bases in the middle. Germline CDR1 SGDLS, CDR2 YYNGEE. There are 15 residues in the CDR3. The CDR3 here is CASSPPWEVTDTQYF. CDR3 nucleotide sequence: TGTGCCAGCAGCCCACCATGGGAGGTAACAGATACGCAGTATTTT.

V is TRBV7-9 and J is TRBJ1-6, with TRBD1 matching over 8 bases. Germline CDR1 is SEHNR and CDR2 is FQNEAQ (reference sequence). This CDR3 comprises 16 residues. V lost 3 bases, J lost 3 bases, and 4 bases stayed unmatched. The CDR3 sequence: CASSFGQGFYNSPLHF. CDR3 bases: TGTGCCAGCAGCTTCGGACAGGGCTTCTATAATTCACCCCTCCACTTT.

The chain joins TRBV7-2 to TRBJ2-7; maybe TRBD1 (6 bases). Trimming removed 5 bases at V and 2 bases at J, with 16 bases between. Germline V gives CDR1 SGHTA, CDR2 FQGNSA. CDR3 length equals 15 residues. Written as DNA, the CDR3 is TGTGCCAGCAGCCGGGACACCCGAGGGCCCTACGAGCAGTACTTC. Translated, it gives CASSRDTRGPYEQYF. Full variable domain (outside the CDR3, taken from reference TRBV7-2 and TRBJ2-7): GAGVSQSPSNKVTEKGKDVELRCDPISGHTALYWYRQSLGQGLEFLIYFQGNSAPDKSGLPSDRFSAERTGGSVSTLTIQRTQQEDSAVYLCASSRDTRGPYEQYFGPGTRLTVT.

The chain couples TRBV5-6 to TRBJ1-1, with D hard to call. The V end was cut by 0 bases, the J end by 1 base, with 16 bases between. In germline, CDR1 is SGHDT, CDR2 YYEEEE. CDR3 length equals 17 residues. The CDR3 is CASSLAYSLGRNTEAFF. DNA of the CDR3: TGTGCCAGCAGCTTGGCGTACTCCCTCGGGAGGAACACTGAAGCTTTCTTT.

This clone was counted once. V gene TRBV4-3 combines with J gene TRBJ1-1; D remains ambiguous. Trimming left V 4 bases short and J 0 bases short, with 9 bases between. The CDR3 contains 14 residues. Germline loops: CDR1 LGHNA, CDR2 YSLEER. CDR3 nucleotide sequence: TGCGCCAGCAGCCCCGGAGTCATGAACACTGAAGCTTTCTTT. It encodes CASSPGVMNTEAFF.

The chain combines TRBV9 with TRBJ1-2; 10 bases map to TRBD1. The germline V gene has CDR1 SGDLS and CDR2 YYNGEE. V dropped 4 bases and J dropped 5; count of bases not matched to a gene: 8. The CDR3 is 15 residues long. CDR3 loop: CASSPRTGGVYGYTF. The CDR3 region has the DNA TGTGCCAGCAGCCCACGGACAGGGGGGGTATATGGCTACACCTTC. The whole variable domain, filled in from reference TRBV9 and TRBJ1-2, reads DSGVTQTPKHLITATGQRVTLRCSPRSGDLSVYWYQQSLDQGLQFLIQYYNGEERAKGNILERFSAQQFPDLHSELNLSSLELGDSALYFCASSPRTGGVYGYTFGSGTRLTVV.

V usage is TRBV5-6 and J usage is TRBJ1-1; TRBD1 might be the D (6 bases). With 0 bases removed from V and 3 bases from J, the gap between germline ends came to 9 bases. The CDR3 has 14 residues. Germline V gene lookup returns CDR1 SGHDT and CDR2 YYEEEE. As DNA, the CDR3 is TGTGCCAGCAGCTTGGCCGCAGGGGACACTGAAGCTTTCTTT. It yields the protein CASSLAAGDTEAFF.

The CDR3 is CASTDTGGGNTIYF. The CDR3 bases are TGTGCCAGCACCGACACAGGGGGCGGAAACACCATATATTTT. V gene TRBV6-1 combines with J gene TRBJ1-3; 9 bases agree with TRBD1. Germline values: CDR1 MNHNS, CDR2 SASEGT. This CDR3 comprises 14 residues. V was clipped by 7 bases and J by 4 bases; unmatched bases: 5.

This chain links TRBV4-3 with TRBJ1-1; D possibly corresponds to TRBD1 (6 bases). CDR3 length: 19 residues. Germline V CDR1 and CDR2: LGHNA, YSLEER. Trimming pared 0 bases from V and 0 bases from J, leaving 20 bases between. CDR3 loop: CASSQEESDRERMNTEAFF. CDR3 nucleotides: TGCGCCAGCAGCCAAGAGGAATCGGACAGAGAAAGAATGAACACTGAAGCTTTCTTT.

This clone has more than one count but fewer than ten. The V and J genes are TRBV4-1 and TRBJ2-2; perhaps TRBD2 as D (7 bases). The CDR3 extends over 16 amino acids. Trimming cost V 5 bases and J 7 bases, with 20 bases left between them. Germline V gives CDR1 MGHRA, CDR2 YSYEKL. CDR3 nucleotides: TGCGCCAGCAGCAACGGGGGGCCCTTTTCGGACGGGGAGCTGTTTTTT. It encodes CASSNGGPFSDGELFF.

The genes are TRBV27 and TRBJ1-5; D might be TRBD1 (6 bases). Germline-derived CDR1 and CDR2 are MNHEY and SMNVEV (reference sequence). The CDR3 is made up of 16 amino acids. Trimming left V 7 bases short and J 3 bases short, with 19 bases between. CDR3 loop: CASTSLRGGFNQPQHF. The CDR3 coding sequence is TGTGCCAGCACCTCACTCCGCGGGGGCTTCAATCAGCCCCAGCATTTT.

V is TRBV7-2 and J is TRBJ2-7; D perhaps matches TRBD2 (7 bases). This CDR3 has 16 residues. V gave up 2 bases and J gave up 7 bases, with 21 bases separating them. The germline gives CDR1 SGHTA, CDR2 FQGNSA. This chain's CDR3 is CASSLTRGGGTEEQYF. In DNA form, the CDR3 reads TGTGCCAGCAGCTTAACCAGAGGGGGAGGGACTGAAGAGCAGTACTTC.

The chain recombines TRBV28 with TRBJ1-2, with D perhaps matching TRBD1 (5 bases). Germline CDR1 reads MDHEN; CDR2 reads SYDVKM. The V and J ends lost 8 bases and 2 bases respectively, with 18 bases between them. This CDR3 spans 15 amino acids. DNA for the CDR3: TGTGCCAGCCGGGGCGGGAATGTCCCAAACTATGGCTACACCTTC. The encoded protein is CASRGGNVPNYGYTF.

This clone appeared a few times. This chain connects TRBV7-9 to TRBJ1-3; a weak D match, TRBD1 (5 bases). V lost 3 bases to trimming and J lost 4 bases, with 10 bases between them. Germline V lookup: CDR1 SEHNR, CDR2 FQNEAQ (reference sequence). CDR3 length: 14 residues. This CDR3 reads CASSFSGYGNTIYF. CDR3 bases: TGTGCCAGCAGCTTCTCAGGGTACGGAAACACCATATATTTT.

V and J are TRBV7-2 and TRBJ1-3; D call uncertain. The length of the CDR3 is 14 residues. Trimming took off 5 bases at V and 1 base at J, with 9 bases between the two ends. Germline lookup yields CDR1 SGHTA and CDR2 FQGNSA. CDR3 sequence reads: CASSPPESGNTIYF. The CDR3 bases are TGTGCCAGCAGCCCGCCCGAGTCTGGAAACACCATATATTTT.

The chain recombines TRBV5-1 with TRBJ1-2, with TRBD1 identical over 7 bases. The V and J ends lost 1 base and 2 bases, in that order; junction bases with no gene match: 8. Germline assignment: CDR1 SGHRS and CDR2 YFSETQ. The CDR3 covers 16 residues. DNA of the CDR3: TGCGCCAGCAGCTTGACCCTGGACAGGACGAACTATGGCTACACCTTC. This sequence encodes CASSLTLDRTNYGYTF.

The chain recombines TRBV4-3 with TRBJ1-5, with TRBD1 identical over 8 bases. The V and J ends lost 1 base and 5 bases, in that order; junction bases with no gene match: 7. Germline V lookup: CDR1 LGHNA, CDR2 YSLEER. This CDR3 spans 16 amino acids. The chain's CDR3 is CASSQAYGTGDQPQHF. In DNA form, the CDR3 reads TGCGCCAGCAGCCAAGCGTACGGGACAGGCGATCAGCCCCAGCATTTT.

The CDR3 DNA is TGTGCCAGCACCCAGGGGGGGACAGGGGGCGATGCAGCTTTCTTT. This translates into CASTQGGTGGDAAFF. The V gene is TRBV28, the J gene TRBJ1-1; 12 positions agree with TRBD1. This CDR3 is 15 amino acids long. Germline assignment: CDR1 MDHEN and CDR2 SYDVKM. Trimming at V came to 7 bases and at J to 10 bases, leaving 13 bases not matched to a gene. Supplemented by reference TRBV28 and TRBJ1-1, the full variable domain reads DVKVTQSSRYLVKRTGEKVFLECVQDMDHENMFWYRQDPGLGLRLIYFSYDVKMKEKGDIPEGYSVSREKKERFSLILESASTNQTSMYLCASTQGGTGGDAAFFGQGTRLTVV.

This clone was seen just once. The chain combines TRBV6-6 with TRBJ1-1, with D possibly matching TRBD1 (5 bases). This CDR3 is 15 amino acids long. V gave up 6 bases and J gave up 1 base, with 15 bases separating them. Germline V gene lookup returns CDR1 MNHNY and CDR2 SVGAGI (reference sequence). The CDR3 DNA reads TGTGCCAGCAGGGATAAAGGACACAAGAACACTGAAGCTTTCTTT. It yields the protein CASRDKGHKNTEAFF.

The V call is TRBV11-2, the J call TRBJ1-1, with a weak D call TRBD1 (5 bases). The CDR3 spans 13 residues. Germline V lookup: CDR1 SGHAT, CDR2 FQNNGV. The V end lost 1 base, the J end lost 4 bases, and 7 bases lay between the germline ends. CDR3 loop: CASSLGQGTEAFF. In DNA form, the CDR3 reads TGTGCCAGCAGCTTAGGGCAGGGCACTGAAGCTTTCTTT.